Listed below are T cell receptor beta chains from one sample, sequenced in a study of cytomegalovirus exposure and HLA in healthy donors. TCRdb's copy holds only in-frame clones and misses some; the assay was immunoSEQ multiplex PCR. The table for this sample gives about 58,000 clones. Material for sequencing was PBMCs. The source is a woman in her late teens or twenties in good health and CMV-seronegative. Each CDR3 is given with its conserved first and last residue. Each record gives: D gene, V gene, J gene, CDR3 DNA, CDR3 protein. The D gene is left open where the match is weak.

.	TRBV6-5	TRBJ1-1	TGTGCCAGCAGTTACTCGACCGGAGTAGTCTACACTGAAGCTTTCTTT	CASSYSTGVVYTEAFF
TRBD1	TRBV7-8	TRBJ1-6	TGTGCCAGCAGCTTCTACCGGGACAGGGATTCACCCCTCCACTTT	CASSFYRDRDSPLHF
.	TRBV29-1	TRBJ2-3	TGCAGCACCCACCTAGGCACAGATACGCAGTATTTT	CSTHLGTDTQYF
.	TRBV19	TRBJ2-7	TGTGCCAGTAGTATAGATCTAGTGTACGAGCAGTACTTC	CASSIDLVYEQYF
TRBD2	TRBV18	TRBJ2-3	TGTGCCAGCTCAACTAGCGGGCCCACGCTGGATACGCAGTATTTT	CASSTSGPTLDTQYF
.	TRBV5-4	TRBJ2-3	TGTGCCAGCAGGACTCAACGAAGCACAGATACGCAGTATTTT	CASRTQRSTDTQYF
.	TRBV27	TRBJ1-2	TGTGCCAGCACCCCACGTCAAGGGAGTAGCCCTTATGGCTACACCTTC	CASTPRQGSSPYGYTF
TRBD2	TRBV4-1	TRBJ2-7	TGCGCCAGCAGCCAAGATCTATCGGGGGGGGACTACGAGCAGTACTTC	CASSQDLSGGDYEQYF
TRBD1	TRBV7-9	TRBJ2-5	TGTGCCAGCAGCCCTTCTTCAGGGGGCTTGGAGACCCAGTACTTC	CASSPSSGGLETQYF
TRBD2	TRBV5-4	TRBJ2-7	TGTGCCAGCACCCCCGTGGGAGGGGACGAGCAGTACTTC	CASTPVGGDEQYF
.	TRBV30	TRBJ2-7	TGTGCCTGGAAATATGGACAAGGCGAGCAGTACTTC	CAWKYGQGEQYF
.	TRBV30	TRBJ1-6	TGTGCCTGGAGCGGAGGGGCACCCCTCCACTTT	CAWSGGAPLHF
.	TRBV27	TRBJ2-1	TGTGCCAGCAGTTTAGTCTACCCGACAATGATTGGGCAGTTCTTC	CASSLVYPTMIGQFF
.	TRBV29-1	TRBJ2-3	TGCAGCGCCCCAGGGGCGAGCACAGATACGCAGTATTTT	CSAPGASTDTQYF
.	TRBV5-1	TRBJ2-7	TGCGCCAGCAGCCCACGGGATTACGACTACGAGCAGTACTTC	CASSPRDYDYEQYF
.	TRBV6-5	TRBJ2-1	TGTGCCAGCAGTTACGTTTTTACCAGCTCCTACAATGAGCAGTTCTTC	CASSYVFTSSYNEQFF
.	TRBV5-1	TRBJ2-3	TGCGCCAGCAGCCCCGGTTGGCAGGGGCGATTAGGTTATACGCAGTATTTT	CASSPGWQGRLGYTQYF
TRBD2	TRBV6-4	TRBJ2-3	TGTGCCAGCAGTGACGCCACTAGCGGGGACACAGATACGCAGTATTTT	CASSDATSGDTDTQYF
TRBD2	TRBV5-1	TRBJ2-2	TGCGCCAGCAGCTTGACCAGCGGGGCCGGGGAGCTGTTTTTT	CASSLTSGAGELFF
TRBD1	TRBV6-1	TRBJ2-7	TGTGCCAGCAGTGAAGTCCCCGGGACAGGGGGTTACGAGCAGTACTTC	CASSEVPGTGGYEQYF
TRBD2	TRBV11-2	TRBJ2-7	TGTGCCAGCAGCTATACTAGCGGGAGCTACGAGCAGTACTTC	CASSYTSGSYEQYF
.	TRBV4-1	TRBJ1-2	TGCGCCAGCAGCCAAGTTTTGGGGCCTGGCTACACCTTC	CASSQVLGPGYTF
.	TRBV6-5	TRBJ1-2	TGTGCCAGCAGTTTGTCCAGGTCCTATGGCTACACCTTC	CASSLSRSYGYTF
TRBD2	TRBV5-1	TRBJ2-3	TGCGCCAGCAGCTCGCCCGGGACTACCGCAGATACGCAGTATTTT	CASSSPGTTADTQYF
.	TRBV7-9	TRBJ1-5	TGTGCCAGCAGCTTAGGTGCAGGGCGAGTGGATCAGCCCCAGCATTTT	CASSLGAGRVDQPQHF
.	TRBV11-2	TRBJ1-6	TGTGCCAGCAGCTTAAGGGGGAATTCCTATAATTCACCCCTCCACTTT	CASSLRGNSYNSPLHF
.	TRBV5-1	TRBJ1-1	TGCGCCAGCAGCATAGGGCCCGTACAGGGAAACACTGAAGCTTTCTTT	CASSIGPVQGNTEAFF
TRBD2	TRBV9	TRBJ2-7	TGTGCCAGCAGCGGAGGGGCGGGAGTATTTCACTACGAGCAGTACTTC	CASSGGAGVFHYEQYF
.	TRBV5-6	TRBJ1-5	TGTGCCAGCAGCTTGGGGGAGCAGCCCCAGCATTTT	CASSLGEQPQHF
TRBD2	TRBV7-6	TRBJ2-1	TGTGCCAGCAGCTCCCCCTGGGCTAGCGGTTACAATGAGCAGTTCTTC	CASSSPWASGYNEQFF
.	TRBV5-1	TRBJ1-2	TGCGCCAGCAGCTTGCGGGGGGAGGGCTATGGCTACACCTTC	CASSLRGEGYGYTF
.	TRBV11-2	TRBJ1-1	TGTGCCAGCAGCTTAGGGCCCAGTGCCACTGAAGCTTTCTTT	CASSLGPSATEAFF
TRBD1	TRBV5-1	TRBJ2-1	TGCGCCAGCAGCGTGGGGGACAGGCACGACAATGAGCAGTTCTTC	CASSVGDRHDNEQFF
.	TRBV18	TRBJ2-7	TGTGCCAGCTCACTAACGGCCCGGGAGGAGCAGTACTTC	CASSLTAREEQYF
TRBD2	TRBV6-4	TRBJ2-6	TGTGCCAGCAGTGACACTAGCGGCTCTGGGGCCAACGTCCTGACTTTC	CASSDTSGSGANVLTF
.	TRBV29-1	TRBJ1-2	TGCAGCGCCAGACAGGCGACCTATGGCTACACCTTC	CSARQATYGYTF